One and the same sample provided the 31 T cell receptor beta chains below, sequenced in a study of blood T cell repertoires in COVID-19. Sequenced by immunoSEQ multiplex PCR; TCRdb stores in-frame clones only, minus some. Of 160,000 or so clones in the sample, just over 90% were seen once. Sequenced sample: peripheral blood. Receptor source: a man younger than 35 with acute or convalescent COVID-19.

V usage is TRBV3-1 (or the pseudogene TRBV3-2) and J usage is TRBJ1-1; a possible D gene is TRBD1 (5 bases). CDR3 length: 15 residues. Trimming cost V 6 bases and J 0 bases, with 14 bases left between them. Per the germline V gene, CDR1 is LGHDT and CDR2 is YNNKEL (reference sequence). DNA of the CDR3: TGTGCCAGCAGTGCAGGGAAAAGAATGAACACTGAAGCTTTCTTT. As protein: CASSAGKRMNTEAFF.

The CDR3 protein is CASSPRTVWNYGYTF. CDR3 nucleotide sequence: TGTGCCAGCAGCCCCCGGACAGTATGGAACTATGGCTACACCTTC. This chain links TRBV11-2 with TRBJ1-2, with D tentatively TRBD1 (6 bases). The V gene lost 5 bases and the J gene lost 2 bases, with 15 bases spanning the gap. Germline values: CDR1 SGHAT, CDR2 FQNNGV. This CDR3 is built from 15 residues.

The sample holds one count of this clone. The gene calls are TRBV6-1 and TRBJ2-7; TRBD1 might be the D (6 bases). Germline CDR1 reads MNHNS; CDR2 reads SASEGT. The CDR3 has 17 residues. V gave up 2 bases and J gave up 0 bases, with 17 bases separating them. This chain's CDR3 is CASSEFFGGSSSYEQYF. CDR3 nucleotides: TGTGCCAGCAGTGAATTCTTTGGGGGCTCAAGCTCCTACGAGCAGTACTTC.

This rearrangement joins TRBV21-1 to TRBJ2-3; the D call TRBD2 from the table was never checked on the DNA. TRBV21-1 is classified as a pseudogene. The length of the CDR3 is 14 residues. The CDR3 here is CASSKEGSTDTQYF. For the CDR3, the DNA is TGTGCCAGCAGCAAGGAGGGGTCCACAGATACGCAGTATTTT.

The CDR3 DNA reads as TGTGCCAGCAGCGCAACTAATTCCTTCTACAATGAGCAGTTCTTC. It encodes CASSATNSFYNEQFF. The V gene is TRBV7-6, the J gene TRBJ2-1; D gene unclear. V was cut by 5 bases and J by 3 bases, with 14 bases left in between. The V gene's germline CDR1 is SGHVS and CDR2 FNYEAQ. This CDR3 spans 15 amino acids.

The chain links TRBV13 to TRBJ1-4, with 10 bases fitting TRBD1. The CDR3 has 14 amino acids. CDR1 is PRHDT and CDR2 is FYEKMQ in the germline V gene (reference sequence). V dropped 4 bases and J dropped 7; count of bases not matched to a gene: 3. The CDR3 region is CASSWGQGSEKLFF. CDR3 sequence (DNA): TGTGCCAGCAGCTGGGGACAGGGGAGTGAAAAACTGTTTTTT.

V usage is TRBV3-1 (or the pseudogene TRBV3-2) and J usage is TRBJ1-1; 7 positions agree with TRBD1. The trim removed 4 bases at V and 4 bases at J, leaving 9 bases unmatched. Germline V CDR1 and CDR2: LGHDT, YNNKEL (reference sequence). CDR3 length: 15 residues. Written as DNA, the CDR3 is TGTGCCAGCAGCCCCCATCGACAGGGCCCCACTGAAGCTTTCTTT. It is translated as CASSPHRQGPTEAFF.

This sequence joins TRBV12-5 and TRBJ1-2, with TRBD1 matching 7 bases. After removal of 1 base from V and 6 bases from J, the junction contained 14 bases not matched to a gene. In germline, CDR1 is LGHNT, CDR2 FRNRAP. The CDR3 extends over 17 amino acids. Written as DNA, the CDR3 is TGTGCTAGTGGTTTGGGTAGCGGCACAGGGGATTATGATGGCTACACCTTC. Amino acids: CASGLGSGTGDYDGYTF.

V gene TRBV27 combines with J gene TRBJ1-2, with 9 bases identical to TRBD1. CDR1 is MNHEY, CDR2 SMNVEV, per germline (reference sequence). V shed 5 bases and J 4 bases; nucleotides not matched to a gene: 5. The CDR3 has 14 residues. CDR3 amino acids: CASSPGTGSYGYTF. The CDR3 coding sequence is TGTGCCAGCAGTCCGGGGACAGGGAGCTATGGCTACACCTTC.

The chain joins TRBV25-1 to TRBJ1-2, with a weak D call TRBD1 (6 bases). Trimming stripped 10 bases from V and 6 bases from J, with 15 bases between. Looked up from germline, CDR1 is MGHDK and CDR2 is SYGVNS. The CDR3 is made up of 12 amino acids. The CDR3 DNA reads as TGTGCCACGGGGGGCCTTCGGGATGGCTACACCTTC. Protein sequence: CATGGLRDGYTF.

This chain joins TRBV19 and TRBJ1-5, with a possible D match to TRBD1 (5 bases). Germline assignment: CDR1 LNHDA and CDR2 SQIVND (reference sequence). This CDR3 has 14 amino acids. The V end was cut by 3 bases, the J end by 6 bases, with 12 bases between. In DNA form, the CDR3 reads TGTGCCAGTAGTATCGCAGGGTATCGTCAGCCCCAGCATTTT. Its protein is CASSIAGYRQPQHF.

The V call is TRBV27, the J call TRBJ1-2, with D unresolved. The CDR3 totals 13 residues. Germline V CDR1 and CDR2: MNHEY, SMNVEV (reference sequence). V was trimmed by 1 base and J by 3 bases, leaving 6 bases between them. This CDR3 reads CASSLYGDYGYTF. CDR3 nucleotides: TGTGCCAGCAGTTTATATGGAGACTATGGCTACACCTTC.

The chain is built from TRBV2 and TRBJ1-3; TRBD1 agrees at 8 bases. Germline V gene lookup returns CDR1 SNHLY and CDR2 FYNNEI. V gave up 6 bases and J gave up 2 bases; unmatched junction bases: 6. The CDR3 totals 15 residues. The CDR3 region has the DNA TGTGCCAGCAGCTACAGGGGGTTTCCTGGAAACACCATATATTTT. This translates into CASSYRGFPGNTIYF.

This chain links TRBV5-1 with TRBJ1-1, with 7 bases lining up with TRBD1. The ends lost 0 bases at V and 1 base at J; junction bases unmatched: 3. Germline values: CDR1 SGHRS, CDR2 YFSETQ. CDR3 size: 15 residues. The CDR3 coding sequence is TGCGCCAGCAGCTTGGCCGGGACAGCGAACACTGAAGCTTTCTTT. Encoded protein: CASSLAGTANTEAFF. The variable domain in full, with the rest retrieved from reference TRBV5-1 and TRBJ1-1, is KAGVTQTPRYLIKTRGQQVTLSCSPISGHRSVSWYQQTPGQGLQFLFEYFSETQRNKGNFPGRFSGRQFSNSRSEMNVSTLELGDSALYLCASSLAGTANTEAFFGQGTRLTVV.

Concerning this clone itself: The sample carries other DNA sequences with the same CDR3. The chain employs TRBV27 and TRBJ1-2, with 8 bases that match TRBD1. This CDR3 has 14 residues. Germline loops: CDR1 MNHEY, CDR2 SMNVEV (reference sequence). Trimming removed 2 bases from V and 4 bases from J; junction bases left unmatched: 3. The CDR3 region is CASSLGQGGYGYTF. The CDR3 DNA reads TGTGCCAGCAGTTTAGGACAGGGCGGCTATGGCTACACCTTC.

The DNA of the CDR3 is TGTGCCTGGGGGACAGGGGCGAACACTGAAGCTTTCTTT. It encodes CAWGTGANTEAFF. The rearrangement links TRBV30 to TRBJ1-1, with TRBD1 matching 10 bases. This CDR3 is 13 amino acids long. J gave up 1 base and V 5 bases, and 1 base lay outside the gene matches. Germline V gene sequence: CDR1 GTSNPN, CDR2 SVGIG (reference sequence).

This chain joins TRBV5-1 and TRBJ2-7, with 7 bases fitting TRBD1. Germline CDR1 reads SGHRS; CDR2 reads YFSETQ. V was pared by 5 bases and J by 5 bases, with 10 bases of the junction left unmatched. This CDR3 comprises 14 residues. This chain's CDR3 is CASRKDRRGDEQYF. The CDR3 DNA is TGCGCCAGCAGGAAGGACAGGCGAGGGGACGAGCAGTACTTC.

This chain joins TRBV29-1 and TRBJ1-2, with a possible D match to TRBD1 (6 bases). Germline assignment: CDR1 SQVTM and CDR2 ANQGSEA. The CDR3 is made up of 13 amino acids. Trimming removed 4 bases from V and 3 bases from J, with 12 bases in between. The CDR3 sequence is CSVGSRGYYGYTF. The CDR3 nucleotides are TGCAGCGTTGGTTCCAGGGGTTACTATGGCTACACCTTC.

The CDR3 nucleotides are TGTGCCAGCAGTTACGGAGGGGTAGGGAACACTGAAGCTTTCTTT. Amino acids: CASSYGGVGNTEAFF. The rearrangement joins TRBV6-5 to TRBJ1-1; the D gene is possibly TRBD1 (5 bases). V was trimmed by 2 bases and J by 1 base, leaving 11 bases between them. Germline values: CDR1 MNHEY, CDR2 SVGAGI. The CDR3 extends over 15 amino acids.

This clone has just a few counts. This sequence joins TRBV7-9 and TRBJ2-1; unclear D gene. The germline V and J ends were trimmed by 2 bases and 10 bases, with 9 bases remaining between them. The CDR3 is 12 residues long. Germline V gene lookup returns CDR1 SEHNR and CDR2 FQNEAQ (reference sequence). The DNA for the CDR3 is TGTGCCAGCAGCTTAAGACTTTTCGAGCAGTTCTTC. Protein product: CASSLRLFEQFF.

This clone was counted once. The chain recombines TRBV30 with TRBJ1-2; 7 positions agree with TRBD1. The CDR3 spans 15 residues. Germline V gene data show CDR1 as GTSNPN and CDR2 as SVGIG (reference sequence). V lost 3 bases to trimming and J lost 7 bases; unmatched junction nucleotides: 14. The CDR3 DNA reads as TGTGCCTGGAGCAAAGGACAGGATCTGGGTAGTGGCTACACCTTC. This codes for CAWSKGQDLGSGYTF.

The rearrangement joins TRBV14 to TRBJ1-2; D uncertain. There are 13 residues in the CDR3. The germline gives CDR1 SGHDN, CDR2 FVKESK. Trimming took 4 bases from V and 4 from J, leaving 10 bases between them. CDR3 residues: CASSRDDFYGYTF. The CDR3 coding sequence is TGTGCCAGCAGCCGAGACGACTTCTATGGCTACACCTTC.

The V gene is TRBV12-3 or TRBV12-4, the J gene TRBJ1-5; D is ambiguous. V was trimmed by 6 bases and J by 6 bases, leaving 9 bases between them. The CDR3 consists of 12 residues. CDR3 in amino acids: CASSPTVQPQHF. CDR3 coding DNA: TGTGCCAGCAGCCCTACAGTTCAGCCCCAGCATTTT.

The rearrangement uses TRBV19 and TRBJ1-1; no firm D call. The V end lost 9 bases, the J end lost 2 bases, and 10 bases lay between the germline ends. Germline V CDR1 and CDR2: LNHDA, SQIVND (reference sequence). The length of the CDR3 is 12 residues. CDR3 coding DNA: TGTGCCAGCTTTCAGGTAAACACTGAAGCTTTCTTT. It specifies CASFQVNTEAFF.

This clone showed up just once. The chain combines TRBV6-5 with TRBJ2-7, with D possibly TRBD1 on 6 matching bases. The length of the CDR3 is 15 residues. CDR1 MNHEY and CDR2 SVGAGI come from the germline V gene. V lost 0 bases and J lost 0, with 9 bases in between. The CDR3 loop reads CASSYSTGLSYEQYF. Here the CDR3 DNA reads TGTGCCAGCAGTTACTCGACAGGCCTCTCCTACGAGCAGTACTTC.

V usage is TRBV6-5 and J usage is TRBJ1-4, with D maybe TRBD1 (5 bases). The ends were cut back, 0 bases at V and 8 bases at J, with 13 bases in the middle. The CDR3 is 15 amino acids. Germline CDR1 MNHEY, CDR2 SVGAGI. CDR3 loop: CASSYSIGVGEKLFF. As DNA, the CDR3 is TGTGCCAGCAGTTACTCGATAGGGGTCGGAGAAAAACTGTTTTTT.

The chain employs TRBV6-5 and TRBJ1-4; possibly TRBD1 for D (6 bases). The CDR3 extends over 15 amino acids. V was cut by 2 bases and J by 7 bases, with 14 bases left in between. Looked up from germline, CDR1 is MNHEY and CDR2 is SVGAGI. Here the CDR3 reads CASSYTTGSREKLFF. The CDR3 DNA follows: TGTGCCAGCAGTTACACAACAGGGTCTCGTGAAAAACTGTTTTTT.

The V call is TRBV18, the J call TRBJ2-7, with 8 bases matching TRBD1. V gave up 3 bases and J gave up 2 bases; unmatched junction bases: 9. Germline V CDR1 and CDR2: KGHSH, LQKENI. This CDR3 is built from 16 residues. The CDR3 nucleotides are TGTGCCAGCTCACCGGGACAGGACAGGCTTACCTACGAGCAGTACTTC. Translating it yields CASSPGQDRLTYEQYF.

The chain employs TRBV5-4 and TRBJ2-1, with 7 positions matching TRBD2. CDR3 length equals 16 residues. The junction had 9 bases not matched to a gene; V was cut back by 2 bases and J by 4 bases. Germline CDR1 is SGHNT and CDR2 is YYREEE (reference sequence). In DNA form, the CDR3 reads TGTGCCAGCAGCTTCGGGGTGGGACTATCTTACAATGAGCAGTTCTTC. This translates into CASSFGVGLSYNEQFF.

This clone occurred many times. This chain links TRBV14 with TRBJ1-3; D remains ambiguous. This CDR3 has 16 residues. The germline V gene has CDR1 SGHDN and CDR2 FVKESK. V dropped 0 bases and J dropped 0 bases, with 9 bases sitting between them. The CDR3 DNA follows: TGTGCCAGCAGCCAAGAGAGACTGTACTCTGGAAACACCATATATTTT. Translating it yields CASSQERLYSGNTIYF. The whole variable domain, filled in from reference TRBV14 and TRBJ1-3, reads EAGVTQFPSHSVIEKGQTVTLRCDPISGHDNLYWYRRVMGKEIKFLLHFVKESKQDESGMPNNRFLAERTGGTYSTLKVQPAELEDSGVYFCASSQERLYSGNTIYFGEGSWLTVV.

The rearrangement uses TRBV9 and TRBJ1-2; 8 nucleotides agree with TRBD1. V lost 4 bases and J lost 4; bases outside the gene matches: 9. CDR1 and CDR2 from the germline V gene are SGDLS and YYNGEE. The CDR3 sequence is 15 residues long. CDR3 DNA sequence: TGTGCCAGCAGCCCGTCTGCAGGGGGCGCCTATGGCTACACCTTC. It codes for CASSPSAGGAYGYTF.